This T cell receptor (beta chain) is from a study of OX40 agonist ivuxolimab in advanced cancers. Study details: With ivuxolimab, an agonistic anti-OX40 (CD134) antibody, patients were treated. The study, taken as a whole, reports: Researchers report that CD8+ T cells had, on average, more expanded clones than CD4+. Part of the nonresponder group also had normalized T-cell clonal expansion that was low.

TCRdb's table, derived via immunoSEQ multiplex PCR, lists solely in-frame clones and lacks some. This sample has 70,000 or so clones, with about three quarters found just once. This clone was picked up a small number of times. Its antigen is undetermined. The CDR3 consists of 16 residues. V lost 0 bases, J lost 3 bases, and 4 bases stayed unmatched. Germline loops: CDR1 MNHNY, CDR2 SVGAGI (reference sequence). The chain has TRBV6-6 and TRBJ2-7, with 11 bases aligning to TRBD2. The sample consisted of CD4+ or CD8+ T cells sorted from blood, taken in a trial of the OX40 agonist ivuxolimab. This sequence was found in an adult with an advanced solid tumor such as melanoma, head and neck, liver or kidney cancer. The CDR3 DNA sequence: TGTGCCAGCAGTTACTCGGGACTAGCGGAGGTCTACGAGCAGTACTTC. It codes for CASSYSGLAEVYEQYF.